One T cell receptor (beta chain) is described in this entry. Its specificity is not known. Researchers ran the PCR with 60 Vbeta and 13 Jbeta primers. TCRdb keeps only in-frame clones here, not all; method: immunoSEQ multiplex PCR. Seen here are 90,000 to 120,000 clones, 77% observed once, and the top ten hold around 4%. The source of the sample is a study of cytomegalovirus exposure and HLA in healthy donors. Study-level results: A prior analysis recorded that most TCR beta V segments were productive about 90% or about 30% of the time.

Trimming removed 2 bases from V and 4 bases from J; junction bases left unmatched: 7. Germline-derived CDR1 and CDR2 are SGHRS and YFSETQ. This CDR3 spans 16 amino acids. The specimen sequenced was PBMCs. This rearrangement joins TRBV5-1 to TRBJ2-5, with 11 nucleotides matching TRBD1. This receptor was taken from a male donor in good health and CMV-seronegative. CDR3 sequence: CASSFQGQGAGETQYF. The CDR3 DNA follows: TGCGCCAGCAGCTTCCAAGGACAGGGGGCCGGAGAGACCCAGTACTTC.